The sequence of this T cell receptor (beta chain) was determined in a study of breast tumors, draining lymph nodes, adjacent tissues. Germline trimming cut 4 bases from V and 9 bases from J; bases unmatched to any gene: 9. Germline CDR1 and CDR2: KGHDR and SFDVKD. This CDR3 is 15 amino acids long. One entry per CDR3 protein results from TCRdb running MiXCR on the multiplex PCR reads. This table holds 250,000 or so distinct CDR3 sequences, around 31% found once. This clonotype occurred many times. Samples came from axillary lymph nodes draining the breast cancer. The rearrangement joins TRBV24-1 to TRBJ1-2, with 11 bases fitting TRBD1. The TCR comes from a female donor with breast cancer. Some clones in this sample may be carry-over from other donors' samples. What was sequenced was axillary lymph node tissue. For the CDR3, the DNA is TGTGCCACCAGTGACCCTAGGACAGGGGGCTTGAGCTACACCTTC. Encoded protein: CATSDPRTGGLSYTF.